A single sample gave rise to the 20 T cell receptor beta chains below, sequenced in a study of blood T cell repertoires in COVID-19. Sequenced by immunoSEQ multiplex PCR; TCRdb stores in-frame clones only, minus some. The data show roughly 200,000 clones, about 83% seen once. The sample was PBMCs or T cells enriched from blood (not recorded which). These receptors all come from a young woman who had been exposed to COVID-19.

The V and J genes are TRBV7-6 and TRBJ2-7; 9 positions match TRBD1. The junction had 6 bases not matched to a gene; V was cut back by 1 base and J by 5 bases. The germline V gene has CDR1 SGHVS and CDR2 FNYEAQ. The CDR3 runs to 15 residues. CDR3 sequence: CASSLDDRGIDEQYF. DNA of the CDR3: TGTGCCAGCAGCTTAGACGACAGGGGGATTGACGAGCAGTACTTC.

J is TRBJ2-2 and V is TRBV28; the D gene is possibly TRBD1 (5 bases). Germline assignment: CDR1 MDHEN and CDR2 SYDVKM. V was shortened by 5 bases and J by 4 bases, with 11 bases between the two germline ends. The CDR3 length is 14 residues. The CDR3 bases are TGTGCCAGCAGTGACGTGCAGGGCACCGGGGAGCTGTTTTTT. The encoded protein is CASSDVQGTGELFF. Supplemented by reference TRBV28 and TRBJ2-2, the full variable domain reads DVKVTQSSRYLVKRTGEKVFLECVQDMDHENMFWYRQDPGLGLRLIYFSYDVKMKEKGDIPEGYSVSREKKERFSLILESASTNQTSMYLCASSDVQGTGELFFGEGSRLTVL.

This clone was recorded a few times. The same CDR3 arises from other DNA sequences in this sample as well. This chain joins TRBV3-1 (or the pseudogene TRBV3-2) and TRBJ2-1; no clear D gene. Germline V CDR1 and CDR2: LGHDT, YNNKEL (reference sequence). The length of the CDR3 is 11 residues. Trimming stripped 1 base from V and 9 bases from J, with 4 bases between. CDR3 nucleotide sequence: TGTGCCAGCAGCCAAGGCGGTGAGCAGTTCTTC. Translation: CASSQGGEQFF.

J is TRBJ2-1 and V is TRBV2, with a tentative D call TRBD2 (6 bases). V lost 10 bases and J lost 0, with 19 bases in between. CDR3 length: 16 amino acids. CDR1 and CDR2 (germline): SNHLY, FYNNEI. The CDR3 spells CAIPARRDSSYNEQFF. The CDR3 bases are TGTGCCATCCCCGCCCGGCGGGACTCCTCCTACAATGAGCAGTTCTTC.

The chain couples TRBV5-5 to TRBJ2-3; the D gene is possibly TRBD1 (6 bases). The CDR3 has 17 amino acids. Germline values: CDR1 SGHKS, CDR2 YYEKEE (reference sequence). Deletions cut 2 bases from V and 0 bases from J, with 16 bases between. CDR3 nucleotide sequence: TGTGCCAGCAGCTTCTTCGTTGGTCAGGGGAGCACAGATACGCAGTATTTT. Amino acids: CASSFFVGQGSTDTQYF.

The gene calls are TRBV7-8 and TRBJ2-7, with D perhaps TRBD2 (6 bases). The germline CDR1 and CDR2 sequences are SGHVS and FQNEAQ. This CDR3 comprises 15 residues. Trimming cost V 1 base and J 5 bases, with 15 bases left between them. The CDR3 spells CASSLGWGENDEQYF. CDR3 DNA sequence: TGTGCCAGCAGCTTAGGTTGGGGGGAGAACGACGAGCAGTACTTC.

The gene calls are TRBV18 and TRBJ1-1; perhaps TRBD1 as D (5 bases). Germline lookup yields CDR1 KGHSH and CDR2 LQKENI. The CDR3 loop spans 13 amino acids. V lost 3 bases, J lost 5 bases, and 10 bases lay in between. The chain's CDR3 is CASSPDGGTEAFF. The CDR3 region has the DNA TGTGCCAGCTCACCTGACGGGGGGACTGAAGCTTTCTTT.

The chain has TRBV6-5 and TRBJ2-1; tentatively, D is TRBD2 (5 bases). The CDR3 has 13 residues. The V gene lost 11 bases and the J gene lost 0 bases, with 11 bases spanning the gap. Germline CDR1 is MNHEY and CDR2 is SVGAGI. The CDR3: CASSRDSYNEQFF. The CDR3 DNA reads TGTGCCTCATCCCGGGACTCCTACAATGAGCAGTTCTTC.

The J gene is TRBJ2-3, the V gene TRBV10-1, with 8 bases fitting TRBD2. V was clipped by 0 bases and J by 5 bases; unmatched bases: 10. This CDR3 contains 17 residues. Germline values: CDR1 WNHNN, CDR2 SYGVQD (reference sequence). CDR3 sequence (DNA): TGCGCCAGCAGTGAGTCGACTCGCGGGGGGCGAGGAGATACGCAGTATTTT. Translation: CASSESTRGGRGDTQYF.

The rearrangement links TRBV6-2 or TRBV6-3 to TRBJ1-5, with 8 bases lining up with TRBD1. V lost 2 bases to trimming and J lost 0 bases; unmatched junction nucleotides: 9. Germline CDR1 and CDR2: MNHEY and SVGEGT. The CDR3 spans 18 residues. CDR3 bases: TGTGCCAGCAGTTACCTCGGAGGACAGGGCCATAGCAATCAGCCCCAGCATTTT. This sequence encodes CASSYLGGQGHSNQPQHF.

The chain recombines TRBV7-2 with TRBJ2-5; D perhaps matches TRBD1 (5 bases). The germline gives CDR1 SGHTA, CDR2 FQGNSA. The CDR3 sequence is 14 residues long. V lost 5 bases and J lost 4, with 14 bases in between. CDR3 amino acids: CASSPQGASETQYF. In DNA, the CDR3 is TGTGCCAGCAGCCCCCAAGGGGCGTCAGAGACCCAGTACTTC. Looking up the rest from reference TRBV7-2 and TRBJ2-5 gives the full variable domain: GAGVSQSPSNKVTEKGKDVELRCDPISGHTALYWYRQSLGQGLEFLIYFQGNSAPDKSGLPSDRFSAERTGGSVSTLTIQRTQQEDSAVYLCASSPQGASETQYFGPGTRLLVL.

The V and J genes are TRBV11-2 and TRBJ2-1; perhaps TRBD1 as D (5 bases). Looked up from germline, CDR1 is SGHAT and CDR2 is FQNNGV. The CDR3 is made up of 14 amino acids. V dropped 0 bases and J dropped 6 bases, with 9 bases sitting between them. The CDR3 region is CASSLDPTANEQFF. CDR3 sequence (DNA): TGTGCCAGCAGCTTAGATCCGACAGCCAATGAGCAGTTCTTC.

The chain carries TRBV7-9 and TRBJ1-2; D might be TRBD1 (6 bases). The CDR3 runs 14 residues. Germline V gene data show CDR1 as SEHNR and CDR2 as FQNEAQ (reference sequence). Trimming pared 5 bases from V and 4 bases from J, leaving 14 bases between. For the CDR3, the DNA is TGTGCCAGCAGCCTGGGACACAACTCCTATGGCTACACCTTC. It encodes CASSLGHNSYGYTF. The variable domain in full, completed from reference TRBV7-9 and TRBJ1-2, reads DTGVSQNPRHKITKRGQNVTFRCDPISEHNRLYWYRQTLGQGPEFLTYFQNEAQLEKSRLLSDRFSAERPKGSFSTLEIQRTEQGDSAMYLCASSLGHNSYGYTFGSGTRLTVV.

The CDR3 nucleotides are TGTGTCACCTCGACTCGGGGTTATTCACCCCTCCACTTT. The encoded protein is CVTSTRGYSPLHF. The chain carries TRBV19 and TRBJ1-6; no clear D. Germline V CDR1 and CDR2: LNHDA, SQIVND (reference sequence). The CDR3 totals 13 residues.

The V gene is TRBV19, the J gene TRBJ2-7, with 7 bases aligning to TRBD1. Losses at the gene ends were 2 bases for V and 2 bases for J; bases not matched to a gene: 6. Germline V gene data show CDR1 as LNHDA and CDR2 as SQIVND (reference sequence). CDR3 length: 15 amino acids. The CDR3 nucleotides are TGTGCCAGTAGTATACACAGGGGAAAGGCCTACGAGCAGTACTTC. Protein: CASSIHRGKAYEQYF.

J is TRBJ2-1 and V is TRBV29-1; 7 nucleotides match TRBD2. Trimming took 3 bases from V and 3 from J; bases not matched to a gene: 2. This CDR3 region has 13 residues. In germline, CDR1 is SQVTM, CDR2 ANQGSEA. This chain's CDR3 is CSVEGGSYNEQFF. The DNA of the CDR3 is TGCAGCGTTGAGGGGGGGAGCTACAATGAGCAGTTCTTC.

The chain couples TRBV5-4 to TRBJ1-1, with 9 bases that match TRBD1. The germline V gene has CDR1 SGHNT and CDR2 YYREEE (reference sequence). This CDR3 region has 19 residues. Trimming took 6 bases from V and 1 from J; bases not matched to a gene: 19. In nucleotides, the CDR3 is TGTGCCAGCACCTTTGCCCGGGGAACACAGGGGGCTTCGAACACTGAAGCTTTCTTT. Translation: CASTFARGTQGASNTEAFF.

This clone has more than one count but fewer than ten. The V and J genes are TRBV9 and TRBJ1-2; D call uncertain. CDR1 and CDR2 from the germline V gene are SGDLS and YYNGEE. This CDR3 is built from 14 residues. V lost 2 bases and J 6 bases, leaving 14 bases between the germline ends. For the CDR3, the DNA is TGTGCCAGCAGCGTCTCCAGCGGGTCCGATGGCTACACCTTC. It is translated as CASSVSSGSDGYTF.

J is TRBJ1-1 and V is TRBV28; D might be TRBD1 (6 bases). Germline V gene data show CDR1 as MDHEN and CDR2 as SYDVKM. The CDR3 sequence is 15 residues long. Trimming left V 6 bases short and J 4 bases short, with 18 bases between. Here the CDR3 reads CASSGWGGARTEAFF. Written as DNA, the CDR3 is TGTGCCAGCAGCGGTTGGGGGGGCGCCCGCACTGAAGCTTTCTTT.

The CDR3 coding sequence is TGCGCCAGCAGCGCTAGCGGGGGGGCGGATACGCAGTATTTT. It codes for CASSASGGADTQYF. The V and J genes are TRBV4-1 and TRBJ2-3; TRBD2 matches 12 bases. From germline, CDR1 is MGHRA and CDR2 YSYEKL. With 5 bases clipped from V and 6 bases from J, the junction kept 3 bases outside the gene matches. This CDR3 region has 14 residues.